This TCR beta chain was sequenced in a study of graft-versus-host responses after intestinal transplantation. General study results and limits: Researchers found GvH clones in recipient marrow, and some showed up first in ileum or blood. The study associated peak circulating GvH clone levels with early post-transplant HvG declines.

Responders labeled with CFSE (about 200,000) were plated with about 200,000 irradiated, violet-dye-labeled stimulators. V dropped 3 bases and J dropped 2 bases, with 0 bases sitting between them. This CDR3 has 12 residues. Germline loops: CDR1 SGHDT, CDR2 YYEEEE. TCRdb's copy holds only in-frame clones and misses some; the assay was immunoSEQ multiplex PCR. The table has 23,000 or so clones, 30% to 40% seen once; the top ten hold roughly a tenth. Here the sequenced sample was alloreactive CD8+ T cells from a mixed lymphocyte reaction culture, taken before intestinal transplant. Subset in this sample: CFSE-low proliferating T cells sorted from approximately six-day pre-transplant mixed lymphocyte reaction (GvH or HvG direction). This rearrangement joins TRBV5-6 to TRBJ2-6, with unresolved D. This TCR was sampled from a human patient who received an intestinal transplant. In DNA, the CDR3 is TGTGCCAGCAGCTCTGGGGCCAACGTCCTGACTTTC. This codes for CASSSGANVLTF.